The 30 T cell receptor beta chains listed next were all sequenced from one sample in a study of beta chain features in type 1 diabetes. Expressed TCRB transcripts were sequenced because the isolated RNA had all been reverse transcribed beforehand. Only in-frame clones appear in the TCRdb table, and some are missing; sequencing was by immunoSEQ multiplex PCR. In the table there are 350,000 or so clones, 15% to 20% of which are singletons. Sequenced: naive CD4+ T cells from blood. Source of these receptors: a woman younger than 35 in good health.

The chain has TRBV5-1 and TRBJ1-1; D is unclear. CDR1 and CDR2 from the germline V gene are SGHRS and YFSETQ. This CDR3 spans 14 amino acids. Trimming pared 7 bases from V and 1 base from J, leaving 14 bases between. The CDR3 here is CASHYHPGNTEAFF. CDR3 sequence (DNA): TGCGCCAGCCACTACCACCCGGGGAACACTGAAGCTTTCTTT.

The CDR3 loop is CATPRDRGGGEPQHF. The CDR3 DNA sequence: TGTGCCACCCCCCGGGACAGGGGAGGTGGGGAGCCCCAGCATTTT. This chain connects TRBV27 to TRBJ1-5; 10 nucleotides agree with TRBD1. From germline, CDR1 is MNHEY and CDR2 SMNVEV (reference sequence). This CDR3 is 15 amino acids long. V lost 10 bases and J lost 8; bases outside the gene matches: 14.

There are a few counts of this clone. This rearrangement joins TRBV15 to TRBJ2-4; 7 nucleotides agree with TRBD2. The V gene's germline CDR1 is LNHNV and CDR2 YYDKDF (reference sequence). The trim removed 6 bases at V and 0 bases at J, leaving 8 bases unmatched. The CDR3 sequence is 16 residues long. The CDR3 DNA sequence: TGTGCCACCAGTGGGCGGGAGCCCCTAGCCAAAAACATTCAGTACTTC. It specifies CATSGREPLAKNIQYF.

This clone has just a few counts. V and J are TRBV4-3 and TRBJ1-6; no definite D call. V lost 1 base, J lost 4 bases, and 5 bases lay in between. The CDR3 runs to 14 residues. Germline-derived CDR1 and CDR2 are LGHNA and YSLEER. This CDR3 reads CASSQGYYNSPLHF. In DNA, the CDR3 is TGCGCCAGCAGCCAAGGCTATTATAATTCACCCCTCCACTTT.

This clone has more than one count but fewer than ten. The chain links TRBV9 to TRBJ2-1; TRBD2 is a possible D gene (6 bases). This CDR3 has 15 amino acids. Germline V gene sequence: CDR1 SGDLS, CDR2 YYNGEE. Trimming shortened V by 3 bases and J by 9 bases, and 19 bases separated the two germline ends. CDR3 sequence: CASSGGRGMVGEQFF. CDR3 coding DNA: TGTGCCAGCAGCGGAGGCCGGGGGATGGTGGGTGAGCAGTTCTTC. Full variable domain (rest looked up from reference TRBV9 and TRBJ2-1): DSGVTQTPKHLITATGQRVTLRCSPRSGDLSVYWYQQSLDQGLQFLIQYYNGEERAKGNILERFSAQQFPDLHSELNLSSLELGDSALYFCASSGGRGMVGEQFFGPGTRLTVL.

The rearrangement uses TRBV6-5 and TRBJ2-7; possibly TRBD1 for D (5 bases). CDR3 length equals 15 residues. Trimming cost V 0 bases and J 6 bases, with 15 bases left between them. Germline loops: CDR1 MNHEY, CDR2 SVGAGI. The CDR3 bases are TGTGCCAGCAGTTACTCGATGGTCAGGGATGCCGAGCAGTACTTC. Its translation: CASSYSMVRDAEQYF.

The genes are TRBV18 and TRBJ1-1; the D is unclear. The CDR3 covers 14 residues. Germline CDR1 and CDR2: KGHSH and LQKENI. The germline V and J ends were trimmed by 2 bases and 0 bases, with 7 bases remaining between them. CDR3 amino acids: CASSPASMNTEAFF. The CDR3, as DNA: TGTGCCAGCTCACCAGCTAGTATGAACACTGAAGCTTTCTTT.

V is TRBV7-2 and J is TRBJ2-3; D might be TRBD2 (5 bases). Trimming cost V 5 bases and J 7 bases, with 10 bases left between them. The CDR3 has 12 amino acids. CDR1 and CDR2 (germline): SGHTA, FQGNSA. The CDR3 is CASSRSGNTQYF. CDR3 DNA sequence: TGTGCCAGCAGCCGAAGCGGTAATACGCAGTATTTT.

The table lists this clone with a few counts. The rearrangement links TRBV4-1 to TRBJ1-1; 8 positions match TRBD1. There are 16 residues in the CDR3. The J segment lost 11 bases and the V segment lost 1 base, leaving 15 bases of the junction unmatched. Germline CDR1 and CDR2: MGHRA and YSYEKL. The CDR3 region is CASSQVGTGISLIAFF. The CDR3, as DNA: TGCGCCAGCAGCCAAGTAGGGACAGGCATCTCACTGATCGCTTTCTTT.

This clone was counted between two and nine times. This chain joins TRBV5-1 and TRBJ1-1; D call uncertain. The germline gives CDR1 SGHRS, CDR2 YFSETQ. V dropped 7 bases and J dropped 10 bases, with 17 bases sitting between them. CDR3 length: 12 residues. The CDR3 region has the DNA TGCGCCAGCCGAAACAGTGCGGGGTTAGCTTTCTTT. Residues: CASRNSAGLAFF.

The gene calls are TRBV30 and TRBJ1-1; D gene uncertain. CDR1 and CDR2 (germline): GTSNPN, SVGIG (reference sequence). With 0 bases removed from V and 3 bases from J, the gap between germline ends came to 8 bases. The CDR3 is made up of 13 amino acids. DNA for the CDR3: TGTGCCTGGAGTGTGGCGGCGGACACTGAAGCTTTCTTT. This sequence encodes CAWSVAADTEAFF. Supplemented by reference TRBV30 and TRBJ1-1, the full variable domain reads SQTIHQWPATLVQPVGSPLSLECTVEGTSNPNLYWYRQAAGRGLQLLFYSVGIGQISSEVPQNLSASRPQDRQFILSSKKLLLSDSGFYLCAWSVAADTEAFFGQGTRLTVV.

This chain connects TRBV19 to TRBJ2-7, with D tentatively TRBD2 (5 bases). Trimming stripped 5 bases from V and 5 bases from J, with 16 bases between. From germline, CDR1 is LNHDA and CDR2 SQIVND (reference sequence). This CDR3 contains 14 residues. The CDR3 sequence: CASSPTSSGNEQYF. CDR3 DNA sequence: TGTGCCAGTAGTCCAACTAGTAGTGGAAACGAGCAGTACTTC.

This rearrangement joins TRBV30 to TRBJ2-4, with D tentatively TRBD2 (7 bases). The ends were cut back, 2 bases at V and 8 bases at J, with 16 bases in the middle. Germline CDR1 is GTSNPN and CDR2 is SVGIG (reference sequence). This CDR3 spans 14 amino acids. CDR3 region: CAWSRLAYRDIQYF. The CDR3 DNA reads TGTGCCTGGAGTAGACTAGCTTACAGGGACATTCAGTACTTC.

J is TRBJ2-5 and V is TRBV5-1; 9 bases are shared with TRBD2. Per germline, CDR1 SGHRS and CDR2 YFSETQ. This CDR3 has 13 amino acids. V gave up 4 bases and J gave up 5 bases; unmatched junction bases: 3. The CDR3 DNA reads as TGCGCCAGCAGCCCAGGACTAGCGGAGACCCAGTACTTC. Its translation: CASSPGLAETQYF.

This clone was observed once. This rearrangement joins TRBV4-1 to TRBJ2-2, with 8 bases identical to TRBD1. Germline CDR1 is MGHRA and CDR2 is YSYEKL. The CDR3 covers 15 residues. J was trimmed by 6 bases and V by 5 bases; bases with no gene match: 8. In nucleotides, the CDR3 is TGCGCCAGCAGCGACCGGGGACAGGCTCCCGGGGAGCTGTTTTTT. This sequence encodes CASSDRGQAPGELFF.

This clone has only a few counts. The chain employs TRBV7-9 and TRBJ1-2; no definite D call. CDR3 size: 11 residues. The V and J ends lost 7 bases and 8 bases respectively, with 11 bases between them. Germline CDR1 and CDR2: SEHNR and FQNEAQ (reference sequence). CDR3 sequence: CASTEAGGYTF. The CDR3 DNA follows: TGTGCCAGCACCGAGGCTGGCGGCTACACCTTC.

The chain is built from TRBV30 and TRBJ1-3; maybe TRBD1 (5 bases). This CDR3 comprises 14 residues. Germline CDR1 is GTSNPN and CDR2 is SVGIG (reference sequence). Trimming left V 5 bases short and J 0 bases short, with 11 bases between. The CDR3 sequence is CAWGRQISGNTIYF. The CDR3 region has the DNA TGTGCCTGGGGAAGACAGATCTCTGGAAACACCATATATTTT.

Comments on this clone: The sample carries other DNA sequences with the same CDR3. The V gene is TRBV5-1, the J gene TRBJ2-3, with TRBD2 matching over 7 bases. This CDR3 spans 15 amino acids. The J segment lost 3 bases and the V segment lost 4 bases, leaving 8 bases of the junction unmatched. Per germline, CDR1 SGHRS and CDR2 YFSETQ. The CDR3: CASSLTGGSTDTQYF. The CDR3 DNA follows: TGCGCCAGCAGCCTGACGGGCGGGAGTACAGATACGCAGTATTTT.

This clone was recorded only once. The sample has other DNA sequences that encode this CDR3 too. The V gene is TRBV5-1, the J gene TRBJ2-2; D call uncertain. The CDR3 runs to 12 residues. V was trimmed by 1 base and J by 5 bases, leaving 3 bases between them. The V gene's germline CDR1 is SGHRS and CDR2 YFSETQ. In DNA form, the CDR3 reads TGCGCCAGCAGCTTGTCGACCGGGGAGCTGTTTTTT. This sequence encodes CASSLSTGELFF.

This clone was detected a few times. The V gene is TRBV19, the J gene TRBJ1-1; D is uncertain. Trimming removed 1 base from V and 8 bases from J, with 11 bases in between. The CDR3 totals 13 residues. Per germline, CDR1 LNHDA and CDR2 SQIVND (reference sequence). The CDR3 nucleotides are TGTGCCAGTAGTATAGTCTGGCAGGCCGAAGCTTTCTTT. It encodes CASSIVWQAEAFF.

The chain links TRBV19 to TRBJ1-5; D remains unclear. V was pared by 5 bases and J by 0 bases, with 14 bases between. Germline CDR1 and CDR2: LNHDA and SQIVND (reference sequence). CDR3 length: 16 amino acids. CDR3 nucleotides: TGTGCCAGTAGTCCGGGAGGGTCATATAGCAATCAGCCCCAGCATTTT. It translates to CASSPGGSYSNQPQHF.

This rearrangement joins TRBV20-1 to TRBJ1-2; D remains unclear. The V gene's germline CDR1 is DFQATT and CDR2 SNEGSKA (reference sequence). Trimming removed 5 bases from V and 7 bases from J, with 8 bases in between. The CDR3 consists of 10 residues. The CDR3 sequence is CSAQETGYTF. CDR3 in DNA: TGCAGTGCTCAGGAAACTGGCTACACCTTC.

In this sample, this clone turned up once. The CDR3 protein is CASSVALAEETQYF. The CDR3 DNA is TGTGCCAGCAGCGTAGCCCTAGCGGAAGAGACCCAGTACTTC. This chain joins TRBV9 and TRBJ2-5; 7 positions match TRBD2. In germline, CDR1 is SGDLS, CDR2 YYNGEE. V was pared by 0 bases and J by 3 bases, with 2 bases of the junction left unmatched. This CDR3 comprises 14 residues.

In nucleotides, the CDR3 is TGTGCCAGCAGCTCCGGGAGTACTGAAGCTTTCTTT. Protein: CASSSGSTEAFF. The rearrangement links TRBV7-8 to TRBJ1-1; D gene unclear. The germline V gene has CDR1 SGHVS and CDR2 FQNEAQ. The length of the CDR3 is 12 residues. V was pared by 4 bases and J by 5 bases, with 8 bases between.

This clone was recorded a few times. This rearrangement joins TRBV18 to TRBJ2-2; the D gene is possibly TRBD1 (5 bases). Germline V CDR1 and CDR2: KGHSH, LQKENI. The CDR3 spans 15 residues. The ends were cut back, 6 bases at V and 3 bases at J, with 14 bases in the middle. The CDR3 sequence: CASSLSGADTGELFF. The CDR3 nucleotides read TGTGCCAGCTCCCTCTCTGGGGCGGACACCGGGGAGCTGTTTTTT.

V usage is TRBV11-1 and J usage is TRBJ2-6; 8 nucleotides align to TRBD1. CDR3 size: 16 residues. The ends lost 4 bases at V and 2 bases at J; junction bases unmatched: 4. CDR1 is SGHAT, CDR2 FQDESV, per germline (reference sequence). This chain's CDR3 is CASSSDRVPGANVLTF. As DNA, the CDR3 is TGTGCCAGCAGCTCGGACAGGGTTCCTGGGGCCAACGTCCTGACTTTC.

The chain employs TRBV18 and TRBJ1-1; 8 bases agree with TRBD1. The CDR3 loop spans 13 amino acids. The trim removed 8 bases at V and 4 bases at J, leaving 6 bases unmatched. Germline V gene sequence: CDR1 KGHSH, CDR2 LQKENI. The CDR3 spells CASLGGQGTEAFF. The CDR3, as DNA: TGTGCCAGCCTTGGAGGACAGGGCACTGAAGCTTTCTTT. The complete variable domain, with remaining parts taken from reference TRBV18 and TRBJ1-1, reads NAGVMQNPRHLVRRRGQEARLRCSPMKGHSHVYWYRQLPEEGLKFMVYLQKENIIDESGMPKERFSAEFPKEGPSILRIQQVVRGDSAAYFCASLGGQGTEAFFGQGTRLTVV.

A few counts support this clone. V gene TRBV7-2 combines with J gene TRBJ1-1; 9 bases line up with TRBD1. The length of the CDR3 is 15 residues. Germline V lookup: CDR1 SGHTA, CDR2 FQGNSA. J lost 3 bases, V lost 2 bases, and 4 bases had no gene match. The CDR3 sequence is CASSLSRDRDTEAFF. DNA of the CDR3: TGTGCCAGCAGCTTATCCCGGGACAGGGACACTGAAGCTTTCTTT. Drawing the rest from reference TRBV7-2 and TRBJ1-1, the complete variable domain is GAGVSQSPSNKVTEKGKDVELRCDPISGHTALYWYRQSLGQGLEFLIYFQGNSAPDKSGLPSDRFSAERTGGSVSTLTIQRTQQEDSAVYLCASSLSRDRDTEAFFGQGTRLTVV.

V usage is TRBV6-1 and J usage is TRBJ2-5; 7 nucleotides align to TRBD1. The CDR3 has 15 residues. Losses at the gene ends were 2 bases for V and 5 bases for J; bases not matched to a gene: 8. Germline assignment: CDR1 MNHNS and CDR2 SASEGT. CDR3 bases: TGTGCCAGCAGTGAAAGTGGGGGACAGAAGGAGACCCAGTACTTC. As protein: CASSESGGQKETQYF.

The chain joins TRBV19 to TRBJ2-5, with D hard to call. CDR3 length: 14 amino acids. Trimming took 3 bases from V and 1 from J, leaving 9 bases between them. From germline, CDR1 is LNHDA and CDR2 SQIVND (reference sequence). This CDR3 is CASSIVAFQETQYF. The CDR3 DNA sequence: TGTGCCAGTAGTATCGTGGCCTTCCAAGAGACCCAGTACTTC.